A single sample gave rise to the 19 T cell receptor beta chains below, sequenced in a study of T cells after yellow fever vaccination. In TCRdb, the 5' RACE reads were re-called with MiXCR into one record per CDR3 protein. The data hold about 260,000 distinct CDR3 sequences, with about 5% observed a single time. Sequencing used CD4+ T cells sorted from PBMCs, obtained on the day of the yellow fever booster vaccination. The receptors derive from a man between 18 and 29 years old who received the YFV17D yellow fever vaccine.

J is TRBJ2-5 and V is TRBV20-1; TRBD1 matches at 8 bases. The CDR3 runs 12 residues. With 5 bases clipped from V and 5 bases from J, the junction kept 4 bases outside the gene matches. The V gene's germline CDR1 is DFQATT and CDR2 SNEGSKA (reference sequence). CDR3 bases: TGCAGTGCTGGACAGGGTGGTGAGACCCAGTACTTC. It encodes CSAGQGGETQYF.

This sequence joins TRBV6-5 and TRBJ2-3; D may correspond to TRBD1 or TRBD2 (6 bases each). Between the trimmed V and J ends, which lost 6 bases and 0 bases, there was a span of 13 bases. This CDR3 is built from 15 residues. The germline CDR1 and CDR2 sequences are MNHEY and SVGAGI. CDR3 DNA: TGTGCCAGCAGCCAAAGGGGGGCTAGCACAGATACGCAGTATTTT. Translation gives CASSQRGASTDTQYF.

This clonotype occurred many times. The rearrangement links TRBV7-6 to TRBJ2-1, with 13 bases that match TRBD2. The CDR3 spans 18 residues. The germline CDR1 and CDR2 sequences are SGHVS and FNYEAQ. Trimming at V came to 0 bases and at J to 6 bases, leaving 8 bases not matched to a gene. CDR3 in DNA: TGTGCCAGCAGCTTAGCCCCAAGGACTAGCGGGGGCCTCAATGAGCAGTTCTTC. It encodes CASSLAPRTSGGLNEQFF.

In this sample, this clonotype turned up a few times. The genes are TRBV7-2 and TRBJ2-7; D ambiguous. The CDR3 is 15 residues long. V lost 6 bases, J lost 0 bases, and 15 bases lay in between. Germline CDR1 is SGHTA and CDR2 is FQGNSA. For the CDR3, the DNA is TGTGCCAGCAGTTACCGGGCCTCTCTCTCCTACGAGCAGTACTTC. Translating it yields CASSYRASLSYEQYF.

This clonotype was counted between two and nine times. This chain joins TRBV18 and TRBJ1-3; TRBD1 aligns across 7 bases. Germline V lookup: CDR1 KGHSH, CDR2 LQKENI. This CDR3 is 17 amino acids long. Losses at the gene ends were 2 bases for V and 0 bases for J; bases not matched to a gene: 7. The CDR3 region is CASSPSSGGGSGNTIYF. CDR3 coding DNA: TGTGCCAGCTCACCATCTTCAGGGGGAGGCTCTGGAAACACCATATATTTT.

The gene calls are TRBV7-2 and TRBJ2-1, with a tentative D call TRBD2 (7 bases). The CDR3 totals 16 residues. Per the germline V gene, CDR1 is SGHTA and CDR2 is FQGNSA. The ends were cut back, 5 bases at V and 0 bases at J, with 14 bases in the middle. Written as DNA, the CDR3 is TGTGCCAGCAGCGTAACGGGGGGCCGCTCCTACAATGAGCAGTTCTTC. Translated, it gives CASSVTGGRSYNEQFF.

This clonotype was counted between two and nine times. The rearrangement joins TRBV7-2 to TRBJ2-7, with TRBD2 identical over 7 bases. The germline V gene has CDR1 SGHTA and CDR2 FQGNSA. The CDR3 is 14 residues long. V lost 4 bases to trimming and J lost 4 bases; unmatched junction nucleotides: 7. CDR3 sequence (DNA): TGTGCCAGCAGCTCCGGACGGGGGGATTACGAGCAGTACTTC. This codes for CASSSGRGDYEQYF.

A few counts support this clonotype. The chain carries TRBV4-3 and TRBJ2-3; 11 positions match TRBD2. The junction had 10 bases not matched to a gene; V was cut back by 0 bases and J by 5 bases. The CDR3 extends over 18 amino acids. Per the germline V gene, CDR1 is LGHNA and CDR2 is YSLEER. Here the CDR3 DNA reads TGCGCCAGCAGCCAAGACTGGTCTAGCGGGGGGTGGGTAGATACGCAGTATTTT. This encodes CASSQDWSSGGWVDTQYF.

This CDR3 is CASSPPQGAYGDTQYF. The CDR3 DNA is TGTGCCAGCTCACCGCCACAGGGGGCGTATGGAGATACGCAGTATTTT. The chain carries TRBV18 and TRBJ2-3; 9 bases line up with TRBD1. V trimming: 3 bases; J trimming: 5 bases; junction bases outside the gene matches: 9. The CDR3 sequence is 16 residues long. Germline V gives CDR1 KGHSH, CDR2 LQKENI.

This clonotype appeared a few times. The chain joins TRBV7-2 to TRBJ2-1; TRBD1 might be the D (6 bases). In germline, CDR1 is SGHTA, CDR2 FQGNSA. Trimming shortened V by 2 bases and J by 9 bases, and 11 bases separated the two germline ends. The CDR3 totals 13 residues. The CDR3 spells CASSLNRDVEQFF. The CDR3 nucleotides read TGTGCCAGCAGCTTAAACAGGGATGTTGAGCAGTTCTTC.

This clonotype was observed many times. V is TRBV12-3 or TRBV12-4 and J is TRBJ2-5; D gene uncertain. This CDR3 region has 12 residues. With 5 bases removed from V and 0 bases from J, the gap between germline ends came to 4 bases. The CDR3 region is CASSPHQETQYF. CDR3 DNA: TGTGCCAGCAGTCCTCACCAAGAGACCCAGTACTTC.

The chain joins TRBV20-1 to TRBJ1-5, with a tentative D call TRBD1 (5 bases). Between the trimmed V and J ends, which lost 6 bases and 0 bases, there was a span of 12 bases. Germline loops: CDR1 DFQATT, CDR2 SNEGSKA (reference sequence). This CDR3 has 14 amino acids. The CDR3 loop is CSALRGGSNQPQHF. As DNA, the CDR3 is TGCAGTGCCCTCCGGGGGGGTAGCAATCAGCCCCAGCATTTT.

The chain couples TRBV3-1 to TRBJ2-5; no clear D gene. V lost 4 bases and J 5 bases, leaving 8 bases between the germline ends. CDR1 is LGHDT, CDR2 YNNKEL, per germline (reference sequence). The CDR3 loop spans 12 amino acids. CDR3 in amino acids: CASSPSTETQYF. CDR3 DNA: TGTGCCAGCAGCCCGTCGACGGAGACCCAGTACTTC.

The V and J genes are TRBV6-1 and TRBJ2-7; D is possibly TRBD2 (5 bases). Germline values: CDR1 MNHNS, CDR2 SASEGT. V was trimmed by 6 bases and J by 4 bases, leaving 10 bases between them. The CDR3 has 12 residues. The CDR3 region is CASSGGQYEQYV. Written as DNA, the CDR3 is TGTGCCAGCAGCGGCGGGCAGTACGAGCAGTACGTC.

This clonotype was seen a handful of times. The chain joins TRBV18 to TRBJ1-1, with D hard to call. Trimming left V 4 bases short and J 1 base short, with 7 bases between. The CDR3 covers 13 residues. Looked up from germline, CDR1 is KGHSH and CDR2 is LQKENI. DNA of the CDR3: TGTGCCAGCTCACGCGACCCGAACACTGAAGCTTTCTTT. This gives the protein CASSRDPNTEAFF. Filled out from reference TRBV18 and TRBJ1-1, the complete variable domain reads NAGVMQNPRHLVRRRGQEARLRCSPMKGHSHVYWYRQLPEEGLKFMVYLQKENIIDESGMPKERFSAEFPKEGPSILRIQQVVRGDSAAYFCASSRDPNTEAFFGQGTRLTVV.

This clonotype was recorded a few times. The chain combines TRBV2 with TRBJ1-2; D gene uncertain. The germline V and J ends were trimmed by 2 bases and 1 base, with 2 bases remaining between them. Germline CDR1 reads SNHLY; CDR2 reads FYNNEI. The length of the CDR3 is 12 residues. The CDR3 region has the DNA TGTGCCAGCAGTGAAAATAACTATGGCTACACCTTC. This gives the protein CASSENNYGYTF.

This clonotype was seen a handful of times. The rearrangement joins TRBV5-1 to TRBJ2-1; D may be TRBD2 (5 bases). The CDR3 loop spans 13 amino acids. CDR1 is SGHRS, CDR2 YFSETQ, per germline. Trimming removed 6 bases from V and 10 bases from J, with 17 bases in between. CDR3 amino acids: CASNVLGVDEQFF. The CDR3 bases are TGCGCCAGCAACGTTCTGGGAGTCGACGAGCAGTTCTTC.

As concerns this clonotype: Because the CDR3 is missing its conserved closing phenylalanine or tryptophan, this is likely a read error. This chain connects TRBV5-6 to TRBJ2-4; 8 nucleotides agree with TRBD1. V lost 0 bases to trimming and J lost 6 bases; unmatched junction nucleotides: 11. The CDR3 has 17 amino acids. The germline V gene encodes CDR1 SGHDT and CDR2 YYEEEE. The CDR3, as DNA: TGTGCCAGCAGCTTGGGACCATCTACACAGGGGGGAAACATTCAGTACGTC. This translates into CASSLGPSTQGGNIQYV.

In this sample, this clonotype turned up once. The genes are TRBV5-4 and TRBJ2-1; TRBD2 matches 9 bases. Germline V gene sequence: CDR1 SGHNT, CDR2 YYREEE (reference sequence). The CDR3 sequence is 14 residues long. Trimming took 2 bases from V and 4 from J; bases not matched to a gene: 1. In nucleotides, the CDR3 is TGTGCCAGCAGCTTCGCGGGGGGGTACAATGAGCAGTTCTTC. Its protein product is CASSFAGGYNEQFF.